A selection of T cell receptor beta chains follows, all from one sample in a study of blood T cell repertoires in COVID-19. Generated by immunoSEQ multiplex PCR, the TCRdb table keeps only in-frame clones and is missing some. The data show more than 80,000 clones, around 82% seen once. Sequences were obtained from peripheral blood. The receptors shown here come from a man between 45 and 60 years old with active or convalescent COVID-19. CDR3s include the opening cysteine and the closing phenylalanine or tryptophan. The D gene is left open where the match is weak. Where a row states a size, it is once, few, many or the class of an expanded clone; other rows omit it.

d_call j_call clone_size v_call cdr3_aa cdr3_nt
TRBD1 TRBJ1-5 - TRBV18 CASSPYPGQLQNQPQHF TGTGCCAGCTCACCCTATCCGGGACAGCTTCAAAATCAGCCCCAGCATTTT
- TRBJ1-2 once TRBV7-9 CASSPSSGGAGGYTF TGTGCCAGCAGCCCTTCAAGTGGGGGGGCCGGCGGCTACACCTTC
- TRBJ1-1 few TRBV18 CASSPGASNTEAFF TGTGCCAGCTCACCAGGGGCCTCGAACACTGAAGCTTTCTTT
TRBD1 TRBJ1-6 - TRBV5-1 CASSLAGQADNSPLHF TGCGCCAGCAGCTTGGCCGGACAGGCGGATAATTCACCCCTCCACTTT
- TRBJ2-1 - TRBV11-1 CASSLARGGPYNEQFF TGTGCCAGCAGCTTAGCGAGGGGGGGGCCCTACAATGAGCAGTTCTTC
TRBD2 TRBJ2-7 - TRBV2 CASISPSGGHTYEQYF TGTGCCAGCATTTCGCCTAGCGGGGGTCATACCTACGAGCAGTACTTC
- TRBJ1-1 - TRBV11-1 CASVQGEAFF TGTGCCAGCGTGCAGGGCGAAGCTTTCTTT
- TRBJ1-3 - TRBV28 CASSLPYSGNTIYF TGTGCCAGCAGTTTACCTTACTCTGGAAACACCATATATTTT
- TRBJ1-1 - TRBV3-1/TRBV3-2 CASSPYEVGTEAFF TGTGCCAGCAGCCCCTACGAGGTGGGCACTGAAGCTTTCTTT
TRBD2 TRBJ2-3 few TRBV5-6 CASSLPSGGLTDTQYF TGTGCCAGCAGCTTGCCCAGCGGGGGACTCACAGATACGCAGTATTTT
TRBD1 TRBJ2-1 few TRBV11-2 CASRVAGRDRPYNEQFF TGTGCCAGCAGGGTAGCCGGCCGGGACAGGCCATACAATGAGCAGTTCTTC
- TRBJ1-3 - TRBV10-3 CAAGDSSGNTIYF TGTGCCGCCGGTGACAGCTCTGGAAACACCATATATTTT
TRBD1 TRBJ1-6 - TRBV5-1 CASSPGQGIGSPLHF TGCGCCAGCAGCCCTGGACAGGGCATCGGATCACCCCTCCACTTT
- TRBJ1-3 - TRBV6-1 CASSVSQGAYSGNTIYF TGTGCCAGCAGTGTATCCCAAGGGGCTTACTCTGGAAACACCATATATTTT
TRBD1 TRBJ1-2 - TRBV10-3 CAISEGGQGGDGYTF TGTGCCATCAGTGAGGGGGGACAGGGAGGCGATGGCTACACCTTC
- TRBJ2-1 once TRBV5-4 CASSQRRGSYNEQFF TGTGCCAGCAGCCAGCGAAGGGGATCCTACAATGAGCAGTTCTTC
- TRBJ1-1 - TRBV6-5 CASSYSSGTTEAFF TGTGCCAGCAGTTACTCGAGCGGGACCACTGAAGCTTTCTTT
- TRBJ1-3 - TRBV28 CASTAGGTSSGNTIYF TGTGCCAGCACCGCTGGGGGGACGAGCTCTGGAAACACCATATATTTT
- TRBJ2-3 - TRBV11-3 CASSQGIQGRDTQYF TGTGCCAGCAGCCAAGGTATCCAGGGGAGAGATACGCAGTATTTT
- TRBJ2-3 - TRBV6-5 CASKGEGTTDTQYF TGTGCCAGCAAGGGGGAGGGGACCACAGATACGCAGTATTTT
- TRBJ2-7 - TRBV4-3 CASSQEGSGKDEQYF TGCGCCAGCAGCCAAGAAGGATCAGGGAAGGACGAGCAGTACTTC
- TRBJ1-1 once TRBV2 CASRAQGFGNTEAFF TGTGCCAGCAGAGCCCAGGGTTTCGGGAACACTGAAGCTTTCTTT
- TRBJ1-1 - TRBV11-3 CASSLTGRDTEAFF TGTGCCAGCAGCTTAACAGGAAGGGACACTGAAGCTTTCTTT
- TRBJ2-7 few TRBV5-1 CASSLTSGGAVNEQYF TGCGCCAGCAGCCTCACTTCGGGGGGCGCAGTAAACGAGCAGTACTTC
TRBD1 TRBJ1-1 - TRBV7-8 CASSVTGGNTEAFF TGTGCCAGCAGCGTGACAGGGGGAAACACTGAAGCTTTCTTT
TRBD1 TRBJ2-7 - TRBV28 CASSSSPGQGAKEQYF TGTGCCAGCAGCTCATCCCCTGGACAGGGGGCTAAAGAGCAGTACTTC
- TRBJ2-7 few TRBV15 CATSGPLTGTYEQYF TGTGCCACCAGCGGCCCTCTCACGGGTACCTACGAGCAGTACTTC
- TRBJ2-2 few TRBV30 CAWSVQFGELFF TGTGCCTGGAGTGTACAATTCGGGGAGCTGTTTTTT
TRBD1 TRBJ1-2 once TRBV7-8 CASSLWDRGGYGYTF TGTGCCAGCAGCTTATGGGACAGGGGAGGATATGGCTACACCTTC
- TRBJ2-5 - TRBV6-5 CASSYSLDRRETQYF TGTGCCAGCAGTTACTCGTTAGACCGGCGGGAGACCCAGTACTTC
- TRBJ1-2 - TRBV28 CASSLGEAYGYTF TGTGCCAGCAGTTTAGGAGAGGCGTATGGCTACACCTTC
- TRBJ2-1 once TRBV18 CASSLRTGSSYNEQFF TGTGCCAGCTCACTACGGACGGGGAGCTCCTACAATGAGCAGTTCTTC
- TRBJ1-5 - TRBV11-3 CASSRTVLNQPQHF TGTGCCAGCAGCAGGACAGTCCTAAATCAGCCCCAGCATTTT
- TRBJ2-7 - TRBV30 CAWSWGVPYEQYF TGTGCCTGGAGTTGGGGGGTACCCTACGAGCAGTACTTC
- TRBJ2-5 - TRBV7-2 CASSWRQSTQETQYF TGTGCCAGCAGCTGGCGACAGTCAACCCAAGAGACCCAGTACTTC
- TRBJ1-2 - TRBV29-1 CSGGTAGSGYGYTF TGCAGCGGAGGTACAGCAGGGTCTGGCTATGGCTACACCTTC
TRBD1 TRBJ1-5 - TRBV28 CASSPATGDQPQHF TGTGCCAGCAGTCCAGCCACAGGGGATCAGCCCCAGCATTTT
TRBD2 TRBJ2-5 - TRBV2 CASRTSGGAGQETQYF TGTGCCAGCAGGACTAGCGGGGGGGCCGGCCAAGAGACCCAGTACTTC
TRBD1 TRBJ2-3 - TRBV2 CASRGGQATSADTQYF TGTGCCAGCAGGGGGGGACAGGCGACCTCGGCAGATACGCAGTATTTT
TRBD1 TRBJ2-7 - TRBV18 CASSPADRDIYEQYF TGTGCCAGCTCACCTGCTGACAGGGATATTTACGAGCAGTACTTC
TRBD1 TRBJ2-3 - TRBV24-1 CATRGTGGANTQYF TGTGCCACCAGGGGGACAGGGGGCGCGAATACGCAGTATTTT
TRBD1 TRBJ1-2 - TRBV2 CASRGTGTFGYTF TGTGCCAGCAGGGGGACAGGGACGTTTGGCTACACCTTC
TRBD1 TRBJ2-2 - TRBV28 CATPRDRGNTGELFF TGTGCCACCCCCAGGGACAGGGGGAACACCGGGGAGCTGTTTTTT
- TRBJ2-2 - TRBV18 CASSPRDRNTGELFF TGTGCCAGCTCACCGCGGGACAGGAACACCGGGGAGCTGTTTTTT
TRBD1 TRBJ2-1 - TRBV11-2 CASSTRTGFDNEQFF TGTGCCAGCAGCACCCGGACAGGGTTTGACAATGAGCAGTTCTTC
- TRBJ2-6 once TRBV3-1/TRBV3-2 CASSTSVSGANVLTF TGTGCCAGCAGCACCTCGGTCTCTGGGGCCAACGTCCTGACTTTC
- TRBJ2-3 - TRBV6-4 CASSLMPKDTQYF TGTGCCAGCAGCCTCATGCCTAAAGATACGCAGTATTTT